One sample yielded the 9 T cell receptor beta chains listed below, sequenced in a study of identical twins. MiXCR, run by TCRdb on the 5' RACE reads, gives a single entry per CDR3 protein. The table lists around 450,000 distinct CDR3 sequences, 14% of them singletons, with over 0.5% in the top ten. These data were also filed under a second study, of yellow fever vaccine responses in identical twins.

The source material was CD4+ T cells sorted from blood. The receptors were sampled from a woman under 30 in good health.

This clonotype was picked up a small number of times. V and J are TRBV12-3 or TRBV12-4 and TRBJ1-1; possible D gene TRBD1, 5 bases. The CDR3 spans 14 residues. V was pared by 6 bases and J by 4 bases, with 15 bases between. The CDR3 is CASRKQVLGTEAFF. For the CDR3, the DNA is TGTGCCAGCAGGAAACAGGTTCTGGGCACTGAAGCTTTCTTT.

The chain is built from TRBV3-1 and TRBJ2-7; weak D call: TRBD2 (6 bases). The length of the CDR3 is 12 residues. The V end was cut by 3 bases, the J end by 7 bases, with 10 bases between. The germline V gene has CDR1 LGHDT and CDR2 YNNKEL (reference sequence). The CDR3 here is CASSQVRGEQYF. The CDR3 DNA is TGTGCCAGCAGCCAGGTTCGGGGGGAGCAGTACTTC.

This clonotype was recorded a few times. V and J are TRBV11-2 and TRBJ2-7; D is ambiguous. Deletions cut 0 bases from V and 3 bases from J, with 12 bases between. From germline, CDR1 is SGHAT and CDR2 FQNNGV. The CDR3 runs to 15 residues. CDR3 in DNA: TGTGCCAGCAGCTTAGACTTAGCCAAGGACTACGAGCAGTACTTC. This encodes CASSLDLAKDYEQYF.

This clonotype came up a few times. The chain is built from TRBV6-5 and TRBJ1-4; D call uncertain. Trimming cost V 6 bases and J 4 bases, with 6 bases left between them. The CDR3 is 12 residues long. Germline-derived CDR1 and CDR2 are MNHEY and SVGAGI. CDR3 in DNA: TGTGCCAGCAGGGGTTTTAATGAAAAACTGTTTTTT. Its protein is CASRGFNEKLFF.

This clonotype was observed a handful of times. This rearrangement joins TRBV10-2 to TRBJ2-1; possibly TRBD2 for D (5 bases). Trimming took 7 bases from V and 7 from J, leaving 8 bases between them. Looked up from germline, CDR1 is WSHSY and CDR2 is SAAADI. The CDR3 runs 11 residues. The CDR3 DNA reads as TGCGCCAGCACGGGGTTGAATGAGCAGTTCTTC. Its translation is CASTGLNEQFF.

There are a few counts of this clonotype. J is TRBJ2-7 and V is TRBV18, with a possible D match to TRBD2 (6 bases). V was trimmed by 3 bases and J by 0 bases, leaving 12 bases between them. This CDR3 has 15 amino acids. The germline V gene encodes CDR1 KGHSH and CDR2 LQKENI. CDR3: CASSPTLAVSYEQYF. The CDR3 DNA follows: TGTGCCAGCTCACCTACCTTAGCGGTCTCCTACGAGCAGTACTTC.

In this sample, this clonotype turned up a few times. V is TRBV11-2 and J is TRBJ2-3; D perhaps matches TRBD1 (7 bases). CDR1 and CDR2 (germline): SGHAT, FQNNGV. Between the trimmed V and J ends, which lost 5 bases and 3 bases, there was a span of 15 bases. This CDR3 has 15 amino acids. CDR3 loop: CASSAGQRGTDTQYF. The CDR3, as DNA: TGTGCCAGCAGCGCGGGACAGCGCGGGACAGATACGCAGTATTTT.

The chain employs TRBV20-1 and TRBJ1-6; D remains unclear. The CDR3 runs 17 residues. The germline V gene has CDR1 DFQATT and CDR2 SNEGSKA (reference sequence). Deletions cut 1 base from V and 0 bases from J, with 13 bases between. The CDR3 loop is CSARVLGRSSYNSPLHF. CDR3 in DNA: TGCAGTGCTAGAGTTTTGGGTAGGAGCTCCTATAATTCACCCCTCCACTTT.

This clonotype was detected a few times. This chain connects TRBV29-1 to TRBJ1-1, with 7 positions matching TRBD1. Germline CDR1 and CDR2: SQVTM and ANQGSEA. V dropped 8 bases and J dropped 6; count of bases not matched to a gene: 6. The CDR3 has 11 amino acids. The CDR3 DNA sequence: TGCAGCACACGACAGGGTGCTGAAGCTTTCTTT. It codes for CSTRQGAEAFF.